These 4 T cell receptor beta chains were all obtained from the same sample, sequenced in a study of vaccination effects on CD4 cells after COVID-19. Only in-frame clones appear in the TCRdb table, and some are missing; sequencing was by immunoSEQ multiplex PCR. The sample records approximately 23,000 clones, over 70% being singletons. Using viral peptide pools, the ViraFEST assay grew out antigen-specific CD4+ T cells prior to sequencing. Once cultured for about 9 days, the cells underwent separation to obtain CD4+ T cells. As their vaccination, participants received two doses of either BNT162b2 or mRNA-1273. No antigen has been assigned to these receptors. Specimen: CD4+ T cells from PBMCs cultured with SARS-CoV-2 spike peptides, collected after COVID-19 vaccination. Every receptor here comes from a human donor who received a COVID-19 vaccine.

The chain joins TRBV5-6 to TRBJ2-1; D is unclear. The ends were cut back, 4 bases at V and 7 bases at J, with 21 bases in the middle. This CDR3 region has 16 residues. Germline values: CDR1 SGHDT, CDR2 YYEEEE. DNA for the CDR3: TGTGCCAGCAGCCTTCAGAGTTTAGGGTTCGGGAATGAGCAGTTCTTC. It specifies CASSLQSLGFGNEQFF.

The V and J genes are TRBV18 and TRBJ1-1; no clear D gene. This CDR3 has 15 amino acids. The V gene's germline CDR1 is KGHSH and CDR2 LQKENI. Trimming removed 3 bases from V and 0 bases from J, with 11 bases in between. This CDR3 is CASSPLNKMNTEAFF. In nucleotides, the CDR3 is TGTGCCAGCTCACCTCTAAACAAAATGAACACTGAAGCTTTCTTT.

The V gene is TRBV10-2, the J gene TRBJ2-7; D is perhaps TRBD2 (6 bases). This CDR3 is built from 15 residues. CDR1 and CDR2 from the germline V gene are WSHSY and SAAADI. V dropped 10 bases and J dropped 3 bases, with 22 bases sitting between them. As DNA, the CDR3 is TGCGCCACCAACACAGGAGGGGAGAGGGACTACGAGCAGTACTTC. This gives the protein CATNTGGERDYEQYF.

The chain joins TRBV2 to TRBJ1-2, with 12 bases identical to TRBD1. Germline-derived CDR1 and CDR2 are SNHLY and FYNNEI. The junction had 11 bases not matched to a gene; V was cut back by 11 bases and J by 4 bases. This CDR3 comprises 15 residues. The CDR3 DNA is TGTGCCGGACGGGACAGGGGGCCGAGCCCCTATGGCTACACCTTC. Amino acid sequence: CAGRDRGPSPYGYTF.